A selection of T cell receptor beta chains follows, all from one sample in a study of cytomegalovirus exposure and HLA in healthy donors. Here immunoSEQ multiplex PCR was the method, and the copy in TCRdb shows in-frame clones only, minus some. The sample includes some 76,000 clones, 72% of them seen just once. The sample comprised PBMCs. These receptors originate from a man aged 55 to 69 in good health and CMV-seropositive. CDR3s include the opening cysteine and the closing phenylalanine or tryptophan. D genes are given only for firm matches. Some rows mark clone size as missing; the rest say once, few, many or name a class of expanded clone.

j_call d_call v_call cdr3_length clone_size cdr3_aa cdr3_nt
TRBJ1-5 - TRBV4-1 16 once CASSQAAGGGNQPQHF TGCGCCAGCAGCCAAGCAGCCGGGGGGGGCAATCAGCCCCAGCATTTT
TRBJ2-3 - TRBV5-5 15 - CASSDWRVKSDTQYF TGTGCCAGCAGCGACTGGCGGGTAAAGTCAGATACGCAGTATTTT
TRBJ1-4 - TRBV5-5 17 few CASSLRDWTTQDEKLFF TGTGCCAGCAGCTTGCGAGATTGGACTACTCAAGATGAAAAACTGTTTTTT
TRBJ2-3 - TRBV27 13 - CASRGTPAGTQYF TGTGCCAGCAGGGGGACACCCGCAGGGACGCAGTATTTT
TRBJ2-1 TRBD1 TRBV11-2 14 - CASSLGQGHNEQFF TGTGCCAGCAGCCTCGGACAGGGGCACAATGAGCAGTTCTTC
TRBJ1-1 - TRBV6-1 12 - CASREMTAEAFF TGTGCCAGCAGGGAGATGACGGCTGAAGCTTTCTTT
TRBJ2-1 TRBD2 TRBV7-9 19 - CSSSLVLRWGAGLGHEQFF TGTTCCAGCAGCTTAGTCCTCAGGTGGGGAGCGGGGTTGGGGCATGAGCAGTTCTTC
TRBJ2-7 - TRBV2 13 - CASRGGGDYEQYF TGTGCCAGCAGAGGAGGGGGCGATTACGAGCAGTACTTC
TRBJ1-3 TRBD1 TRBV11-2 17 - CASSLLGQGAYGNTIYF TGTGCCAGCAGCTTACTTGGACAGGGGGCCTATGGAAACACCATATATTTT
TRBJ2-1 - TRBV7-9 13 few CSSSLASRNEQFF TGTTCCAGCAGCTTAGCTTCTCGCAATGAGCAGTTCTTC
TRBJ2-7 TRBD1 TRBV7-2 14 - CASSKRTGHYEQYF TGTGCCAGCAGCAAACGGACAGGCCATTACGAGCAGTACTTC
TRBJ1-3 TRBD1 TRBV4-1 16 - CASSPGGQGAGNTIYF TGCGCCAGCAGCCCCGGGGGACAGGGGGCGGGAAACACCATATATTTT
TRBJ2-1 TRBD2 TRBV29-1 20 - CSVGITGLAGEGSSSGGQFF TGCAGCGTTGGTATAACAGGACTAGCGGGAGAAGGATCGTCTAGTGGTGGGCAGTTCTTC
TRBJ1-1 - TRBV6-4 13 - CASSAGDGTEAFF TGTGCCAGCAGTGCGGGGGACGGCACTGAAGCTTTCTTT
TRBJ2-5 TRBD2 TRBV7-2 16 once CASMVSGGTGGETQYF TGTGCCAGCATGGTTAGCGGGGGGACGGGAGGAGAGACCCAGTACTTC
TRBJ2-1 - TRBV5-6 15 - CASTTGTNDYNEQFF TGTGCCAGTACGACAGGCACTAATGACTACAATGAGCAGTTCTTC
TRBJ2-2 - TRBV10-3 15 few CASNGGKADTGELFF TGTGCCAGCAACGGAGGGAAGGCGGACACCGGGGAGCTGTTTTTT